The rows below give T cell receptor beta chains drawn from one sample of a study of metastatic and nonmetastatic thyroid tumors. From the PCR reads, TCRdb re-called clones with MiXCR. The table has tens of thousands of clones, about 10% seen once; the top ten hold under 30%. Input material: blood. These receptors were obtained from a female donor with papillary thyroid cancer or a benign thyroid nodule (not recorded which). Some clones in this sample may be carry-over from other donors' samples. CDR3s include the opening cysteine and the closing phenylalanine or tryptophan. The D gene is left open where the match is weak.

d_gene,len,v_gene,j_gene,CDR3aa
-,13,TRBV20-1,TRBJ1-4,CSARGQTNEKLFF
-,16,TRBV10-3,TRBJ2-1,CAISELSLSSYNEQFF
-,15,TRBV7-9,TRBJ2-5,CASSLGQPHQETQYF
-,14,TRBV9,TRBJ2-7,CASSVASTPYEQYF
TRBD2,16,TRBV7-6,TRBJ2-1,CASSLTVGGRGNEQFF
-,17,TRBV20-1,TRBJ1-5,CSASDMTVQRGNQPQHF
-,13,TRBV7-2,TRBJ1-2,CASSPRLAAGYTF
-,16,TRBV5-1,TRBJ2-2,CASSLAGQRNTGELFF
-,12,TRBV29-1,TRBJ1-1,CSAGQMNTEAFF
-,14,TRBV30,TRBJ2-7,CAWSVGQGAYEQYF
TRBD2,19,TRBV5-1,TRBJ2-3,CASSLTPGLVGASTDTQYF
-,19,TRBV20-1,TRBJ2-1,CSARLVVRGLRGQLNEQFF
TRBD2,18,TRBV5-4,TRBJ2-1,CASSLTSGTQSSYNEQFF
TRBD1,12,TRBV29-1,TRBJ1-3,CSVETGENTIYF
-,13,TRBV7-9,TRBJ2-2,CASKRKGAGELFF
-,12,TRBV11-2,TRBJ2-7,CASSLVGYEQYF
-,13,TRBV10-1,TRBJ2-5,CAKLRTSRETQYF
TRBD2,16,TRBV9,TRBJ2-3,CASSITGLAGADTQYF
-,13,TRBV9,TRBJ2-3,CASSVYSANTQYF
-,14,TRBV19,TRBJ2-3,CASSIAHLSDTQYF
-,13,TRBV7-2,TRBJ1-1,CASSLARGTEAFF
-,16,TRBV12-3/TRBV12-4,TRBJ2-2,CASSSGLYRNTGELFF
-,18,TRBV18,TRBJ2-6,CASSPPWDFRSGANVLTF
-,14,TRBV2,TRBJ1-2,CASNKIMSDYGYTF
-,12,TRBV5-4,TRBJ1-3,CASSLDGNTIYF
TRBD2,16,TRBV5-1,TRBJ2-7,CASRAAEAGGLGEQYF